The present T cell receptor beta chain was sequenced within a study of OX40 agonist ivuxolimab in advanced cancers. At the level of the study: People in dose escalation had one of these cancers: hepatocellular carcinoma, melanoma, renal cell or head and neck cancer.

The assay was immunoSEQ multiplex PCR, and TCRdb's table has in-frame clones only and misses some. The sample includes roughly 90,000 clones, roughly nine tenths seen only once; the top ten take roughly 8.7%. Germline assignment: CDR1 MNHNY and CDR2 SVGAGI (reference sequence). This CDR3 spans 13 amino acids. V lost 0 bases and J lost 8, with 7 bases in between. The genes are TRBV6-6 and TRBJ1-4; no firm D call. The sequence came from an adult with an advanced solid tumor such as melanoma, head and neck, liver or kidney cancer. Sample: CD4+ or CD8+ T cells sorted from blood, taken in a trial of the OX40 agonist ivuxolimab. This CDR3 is CASSYSEEEKLFF. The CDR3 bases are TGTGCCAGCAGTTACTCGGAGGAAGAAAAACTGTTTTTT.